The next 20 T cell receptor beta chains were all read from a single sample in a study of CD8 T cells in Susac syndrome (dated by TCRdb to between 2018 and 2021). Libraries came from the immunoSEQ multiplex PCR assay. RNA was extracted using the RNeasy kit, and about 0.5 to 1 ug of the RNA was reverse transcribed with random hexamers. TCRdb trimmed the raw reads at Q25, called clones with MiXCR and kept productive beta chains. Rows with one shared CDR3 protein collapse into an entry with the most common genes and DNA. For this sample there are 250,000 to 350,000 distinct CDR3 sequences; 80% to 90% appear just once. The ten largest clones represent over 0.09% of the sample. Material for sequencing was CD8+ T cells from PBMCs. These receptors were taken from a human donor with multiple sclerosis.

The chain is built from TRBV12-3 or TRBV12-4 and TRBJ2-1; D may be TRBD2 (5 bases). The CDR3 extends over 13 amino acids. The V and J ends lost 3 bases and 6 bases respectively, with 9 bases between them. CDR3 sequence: CASSLGEINEQFF. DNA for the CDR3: TGTGCCAGCAGTTTGGGAGAAATCAATGAGCAGTTCTTC.

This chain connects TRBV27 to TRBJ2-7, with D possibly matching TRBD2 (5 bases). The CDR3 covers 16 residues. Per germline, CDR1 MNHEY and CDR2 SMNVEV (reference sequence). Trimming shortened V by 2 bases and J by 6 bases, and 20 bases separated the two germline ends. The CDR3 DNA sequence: TGTGCCAGCAGTTTAGTTCTCGGGGTCGGGGTCGGCGAGCAGTACTTC. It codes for CASSLVLGVGVGEQYF.

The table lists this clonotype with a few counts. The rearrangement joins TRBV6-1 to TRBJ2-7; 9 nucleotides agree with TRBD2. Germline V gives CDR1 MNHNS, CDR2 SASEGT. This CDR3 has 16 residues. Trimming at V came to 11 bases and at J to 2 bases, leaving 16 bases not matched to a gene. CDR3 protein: CAARGEMSSGTYEQYF. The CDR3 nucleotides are TGTGCCGCTCGGGGGGAAATGTCTAGCGGGACCTACGAGCAGTACTTC.

DNA for the CDR3: TGTGCCTGGGGTTGGGGCGGGAACACTGAAGCTTTCTTT. Protein: CAWGWGGNTEAFF. The V gene is TRBV30, the J gene TRBJ1-1; possible D gene TRBD1, 5 bases. This CDR3 has 13 residues. V was trimmed by 5 bases and J by 1 base, leaving 11 bases between them. The germline V gene has CDR1 GTSNPN and CDR2 SVGIG (reference sequence).

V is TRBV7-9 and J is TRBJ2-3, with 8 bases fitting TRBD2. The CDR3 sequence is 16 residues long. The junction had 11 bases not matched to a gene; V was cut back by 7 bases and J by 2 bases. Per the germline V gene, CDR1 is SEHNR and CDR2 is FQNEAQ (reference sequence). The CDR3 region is CASTHPAGGSTDTQYF. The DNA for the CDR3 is TGTGCCAGCACCCACCCCGCGGGAGGATCCACAGATACGCAGTATTTT. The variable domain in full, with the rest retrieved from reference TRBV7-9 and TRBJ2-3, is DTGVSQNPRHKITKRGQNVTFRCDPISEHNRLYWYRQTLGQGPEFLTYFQNEAQLEKSRLLSDRFSAERPKGSFSTLEIQRTEQGDSAMYLCASTHPAGGSTDTQYFGPGTRLTVL.

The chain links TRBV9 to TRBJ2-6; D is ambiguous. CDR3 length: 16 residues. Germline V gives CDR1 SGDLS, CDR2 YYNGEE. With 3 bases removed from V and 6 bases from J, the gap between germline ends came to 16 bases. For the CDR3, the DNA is TGTGCCAGCAGCGAACCGGTGTCTGCCGAGGCCAACGTCCTGACTTTC. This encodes CASSEPVSAEANVLTF.

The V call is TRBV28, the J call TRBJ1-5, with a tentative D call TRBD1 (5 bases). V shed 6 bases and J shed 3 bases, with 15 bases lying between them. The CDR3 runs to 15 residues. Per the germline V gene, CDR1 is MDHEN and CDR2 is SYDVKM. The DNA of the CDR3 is TGTGCCAGCAGCCCTAGCGACAGAACCAATCAGCCCCAGCATTTT. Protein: CASSPSDRTNQPQHF.

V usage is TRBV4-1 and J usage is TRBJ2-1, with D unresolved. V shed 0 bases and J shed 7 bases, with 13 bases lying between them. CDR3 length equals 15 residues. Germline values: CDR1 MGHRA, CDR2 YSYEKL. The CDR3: CASSQEWDSGNEQFF. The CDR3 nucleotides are TGCGCCAGCAGCCAAGAGTGGGATTCTGGAAATGAGCAGTTCTTC.

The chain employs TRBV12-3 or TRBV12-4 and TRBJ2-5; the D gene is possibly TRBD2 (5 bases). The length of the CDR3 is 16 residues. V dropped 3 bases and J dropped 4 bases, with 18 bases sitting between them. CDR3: CASSLWVGDRPETQYF. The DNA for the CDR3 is TGTGCCAGCAGTTTGTGGGTGGGAGATCGGCCAGAGACCCAGTACTTC.

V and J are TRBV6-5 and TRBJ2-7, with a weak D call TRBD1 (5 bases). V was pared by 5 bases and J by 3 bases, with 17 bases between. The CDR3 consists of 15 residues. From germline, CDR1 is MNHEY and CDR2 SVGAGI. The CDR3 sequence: CASSLTTEIIYEQYF. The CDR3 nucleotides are TGTGCCAGCAGTCTTACGACAGAGATTATCTACGAGCAGTACTTC.

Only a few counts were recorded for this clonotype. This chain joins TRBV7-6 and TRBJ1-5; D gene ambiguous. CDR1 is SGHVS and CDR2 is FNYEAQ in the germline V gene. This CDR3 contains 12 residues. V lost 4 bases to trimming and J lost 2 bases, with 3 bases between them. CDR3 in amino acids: CASSSRNQPQHF. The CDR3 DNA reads TGTGCCAGCAGCTCACGCAATCAGCCCCAGCATTTT.

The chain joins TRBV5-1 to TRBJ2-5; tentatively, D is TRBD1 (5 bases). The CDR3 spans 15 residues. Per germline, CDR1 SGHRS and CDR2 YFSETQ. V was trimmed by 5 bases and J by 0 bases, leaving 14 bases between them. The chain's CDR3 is CASSSKQEYQETQYF. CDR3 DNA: TGCGCCAGCAGTTCTAAACAGGAGTACCAAGAGACCCAGTACTTC.

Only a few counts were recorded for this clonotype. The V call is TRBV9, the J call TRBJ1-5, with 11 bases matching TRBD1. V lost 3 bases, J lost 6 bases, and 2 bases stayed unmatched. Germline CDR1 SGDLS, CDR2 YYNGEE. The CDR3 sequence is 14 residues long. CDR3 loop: CASSAGTGGQPQHF. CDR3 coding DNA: TGTGCCAGCAGCGCCGGGACAGGGGGTCAGCCCCAGCATTTT.

DNA of the CDR3: TGTGCCAGTGGACTGGACGCCTACAATGAGCAGTTCTTC. Translating gives CASGLDAYNEQFF. V and J are TRBV7-9 and TRBJ2-1; tentative D call: TRBD2 (5 bases). V was trimmed by 9 bases and J by 2 bases, leaving 11 bases between them. The CDR3 is 13 amino acids. The germline V gene has CDR1 SEHNR and CDR2 FQNEAQ (reference sequence).

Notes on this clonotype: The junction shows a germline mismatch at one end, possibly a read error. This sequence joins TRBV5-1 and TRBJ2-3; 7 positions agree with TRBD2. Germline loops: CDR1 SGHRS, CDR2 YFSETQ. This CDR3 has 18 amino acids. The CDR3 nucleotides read TGCGCCAGCAGTATCCAGGAAACCCGGACTAGGCGCACAAATACGCAGTATTTT. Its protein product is CASSIQETRTRRTNTQYF.

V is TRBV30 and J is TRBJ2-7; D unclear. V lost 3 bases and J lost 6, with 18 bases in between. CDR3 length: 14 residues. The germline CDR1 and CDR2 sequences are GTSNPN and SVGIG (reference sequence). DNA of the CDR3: TGTGCCTGGAGATCAGTAAGGTTCGGGCGCGAGCAGTACTTC. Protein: CAWRSVRFGREQYF. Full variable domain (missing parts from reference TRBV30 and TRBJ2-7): SQTIHQWPATLVQPVGSPLSLECTVEGTSNPNLYWYRQAAGRGLQLLFYSVGIGQISSEVPQNLSASRPQDRQFILSSKKLLLSDSGFYLCAWRSVRFGREQYFGPGTRLTVT.

CDR3 DNA sequence: TGTGCCAGCAGTTTATATGGGTCGACAGCTAATGAAAAACTGTTTTTT. Translation gives CASSLYGSTANEKLFF. The V and J genes are TRBV12-3 or TRBV12-4 and TRBJ1-4; D might be TRBD1 (5 bases). Trimming shortened V by 2 bases and J by 3 bases, and 13 bases separated the two germline ends. The CDR3 sequence is 16 residues long.

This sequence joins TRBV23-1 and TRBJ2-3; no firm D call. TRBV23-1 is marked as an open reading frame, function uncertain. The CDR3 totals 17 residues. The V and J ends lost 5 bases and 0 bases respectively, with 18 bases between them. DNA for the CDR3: TGCGCCAGCAGTTCGACCCGGTGGTCTTCTAGCACAGATACGCAGTATTTT. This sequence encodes CASSSTRWSSSTDTQYF.

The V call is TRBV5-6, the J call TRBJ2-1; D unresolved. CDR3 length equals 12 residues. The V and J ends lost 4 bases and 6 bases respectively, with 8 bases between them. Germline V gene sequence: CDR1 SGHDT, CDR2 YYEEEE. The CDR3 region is CASSPTPNEQFF. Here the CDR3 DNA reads TGTGCCAGCAGCCCGACACCCAATGAGCAGTTCTTC.

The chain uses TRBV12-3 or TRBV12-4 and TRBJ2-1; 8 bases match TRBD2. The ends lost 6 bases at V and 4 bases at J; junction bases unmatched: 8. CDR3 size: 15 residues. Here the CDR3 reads CASSPIGGEYNEQFF. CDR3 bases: TGTGCCAGCAGCCCCATCGGGGGGGAATACAATGAGCAGTTCTTC.